This T cell receptor beta chain was recorded in a study of OX40 agonist ivuxolimab in advanced cancers. Study-level findings and limits: It was not determined which antigens were specifically recognized by the peripheral T cells that had undergone clonal expansion. Among the least clonally expanded were partial responders at 0.1-3.0 mg/kg.

V was shortened by 1 base and J by 4 bases, with 17 bases between the two germline ends. Germline CDR1 MGHDK, CDR2 SYGVNS. There are 17 residues in the CDR3. Notes on this clone: Its antigen is still unknown.

The repertoire was sequenced with immunoSEQ multiplex PCR; TCRdb's copy has only in-frame clones and lacks some. The sample contains about 60,000 clones, more than 80% of which appear only once. The clonotype was recovered from an adult with an advanced solid tumor such as melanoma, head and neck, liver or kidney cancer. This chain links TRBV25-1 with TRBJ2-4; D possibly corresponds to TRBD1 (6 bases). Sequences were derived from CD4+ or CD8+ T cells sorted from blood, sampled in a trial of the OX40 agonist ivuxolimab. The CDR3 spells CASSESGWGLGKNIQYF. In DNA form, the CDR3 reads TGTGCCAGCAGTGAATCCGGCTGGGGGCTTGGTAAAAACATTCAGTACTTC.